These T cell receptor beta chains were read from a single sample in a study of early T cells in non-severe SARS-CoV-2 infection. MiXCR was run by TCRdb on the 5' RACE reads, yielding one entry per CDR3 protein. This sample yields tens of thousands of distinct CDR3 sequences, of which roughly 11% are seen a single time; around 6.4% belongs to the top ten. The sequencing input was whole blood. These receptor sequences come from an adult who was a healthcare worker with PCR-confirmed SARS-CoV-2 infection or an uninfected control (not recorded which). Each CDR3 is given with its conserved first and last residue. The D gene is left open where the match is weak. Clone size appears in some rows only: once, few, many, or a class for an expanded clone.

-	TRBJ2-1	TRBV5-4	TRBD2	CASSLLSGRDHEQFF	TGTGCCAGCAGCTTGCTTAGCGGGAGAGACCATGAGCAGTTCTTC
-	TRBJ2-2	TRBV12-3/TRBV12-4	TRBD1	CASRGQGAGELFF	TGTGCCAGCAGGGGACAGGGTGCCGGGGAGCTGTTTTTT
-	TRBJ1-1	TRBV28	-	CASSLGIQASDTEAFF	TGTGCCAGCAGTTTAGGTATACAGGCAAGTGACACTGAAGCTTTCTTT
many	TRBJ2-1	TRBV20-1	TRBD2	CSARGLAGTLKTPSYNEQFF	TGCAGTGCTAGGGGCCTAGCGGGAACCCTAAAAACCCCTTCCTACAATGAGCAGTTCTTC
few	TRBJ1-1	TRBV7-2	-	CASSPVGWVMNTEAFF	TGTGCCAGCAGCCCGGTGGGTTGGGTAATGAACACTGAAGCTTTCTTT
few	TRBJ2-1	TRBV11-1	TRBD2	CASSSLPGLARDNEQFF	TGTGCCAGCAGCTCGCTACCGGGACTAGCGCGGGACAATGAGCAGTTCTTC
-	TRBJ2-5	TRBV7-2	-	CASSLAPGFLETQYF	TGTGCCAGCAGCTTAGCCCCCGGATTTTTGGAGACCCAGTACTTC
-	TRBJ2-2	TRBV6-5	-	CASSYSDGTGELFF	TGTGCCAGCAGTTACTCCGACGGGACCGGGGAGCTGTTTTTT
many	TRBJ1-4	TRBV7-9	-	CASIPDYSNEKLFF	TGTGCCAGCATCCCGGATTACTCTAATGAAAAACTGTTTTTT
few	TRBJ2-5	TRBV5-1	-	CASWPGSSQETQYF	TGCGCCAGCTGGCCCGGGAGCTCTCAGGAGACCCAGTACTTC
few	TRBJ1-1	TRBV14	-	CASSQDGWSTEAFF	TGTGCCAGCAGCCAAGACGGCTGGAGCACTGAAGCTTTCTTT
many	TRBJ2-1	TRBV7-9	-	CASSSPVADEQFF	TGTGCCAGCAGCTCCCCTGTGGCGGATGAGCAGTTCTTC
many	TRBJ2-1	TRBV5-6	-	CASSFLHEQFF	TGTGCCAGCAGCTTTCTCCATGAGCAGTTCTTC
many	TRBJ1-4	TRBV4-1	TRBD1	CASSQDIPGGGEKLFF	TGCGCCAGCAGCCAAGATATTCCAGGGGGAGGGGAAAAACTGTTTTTT
many	TRBJ1-2	TRBV7-2	-	CASSFSMAFGGYTF	TGTGCCAGCAGCTTCTCAATGGCTTTCGGGGGCTACACCTTC
many	TRBJ2-1	TRBV14	-	CASSQDEFRGSYNEQFF	TGTGCCAGCAGCCAAGATGAGTTTAGGGGTTCCTACAATGAGCAGTTCTTC
few	TRBJ1-6	TRBV25-1	-	CASSGVGRRDSPLHF	TGTGCCAGCAGTGGCGTGGGGCGGAGGGATTCACCCCTCCACTTT
few	TRBJ1-2	TRBV12-3/TRBV12-4	-	CASTGKAGKYWYGYTF	TGTGCCAGCACCGGCAAGGCAGGGAAGTATTGGTATGGCTACACCTTC
many	TRBJ2-1	TRBV6-5	-	CASSQTPENYNEQFF	TGTGCCAGCAGCCAGACCCCCGAGAACTACAATGAGCAGTTCTTC
-	TRBJ2-2	TRBV20-1	-	CSARDLASTGELFF	TGCAGTGCTAGAGACTTAGCGAGTACCGGGGAGCTGTTTTTT
many	TRBJ1-2	TRBV20-1	TRBD1	CSAAPGTANYGYTF	TGCAGTGCTGCCCCCGGGACAGCCAACTATGGCTACACCTTC
few	TRBJ2-7	TRBV9	-	CASGEPEQYF	TGTGCCAGCGGGGAGCCCGAGCAGTACTTC
many	TRBJ1-4	TRBV5-5	TRBD1	CASSLTAAGGFEKLFF	TGTGCCAGCAGCTTGACGGCGGCAGGGGGCTTTGAAAAACTGTTTTTT
few	TRBJ2-1	TRBV11-2	TRBD2	CASSPLRGSSYNEQFF	TGTGCCAGCAGCCCCCTGCGGGGGTCCTCCTACAATGAGCAGTTCTTC
many	TRBJ2-7	TRBV27	TRBD2	CASRIGLAGSYEQYF	TGTGCCAGCCGTATCGGACTAGCGGGAAGCTACGAGCAGTACTTC
-	TRBJ1-4	TRBV20-1	-	CSARARGYASSEKLFF	TGCAGTGCTAGAGCTCGTGGGTACGCCTCAAGCGAAAAACTGTTTTTT
-	TRBJ2-2	TRBV5-6	-	CASSLMGVDTGELFF	TGTGCCAGCAGCTTGATGGGAGTGGACACCGGGGAGCTGTTTTTT
many	TRBJ2-1	TRBV3-1	-	CASSPQKSYSYNEQFF	TGTGCCAGCAGCCCCCAAAAGAGCTACTCCTACAATGAGCAGTTCTTC
-	TRBJ2-7	TRBV7-6	TRBD1	CASSSDRVEQYF	TGTGCCAGCAGCTCGGACAGGGTCGAGCAGTACTTC
-	TRBJ2-1	TRBV7-9	TRBD2	CASSWTSGNPNEQFF	TGTGCCAGCAGCTGGACTAGCGGGAACCCCAATGAGCAGTTCTTC
-	TRBJ1-2	TRBV20-1	-	CSARRSGLNYGYTF	TGCAGTGCTAGGAGGTCAGGTCTCAACTATGGCTACACCTTC
many	TRBJ2-1	TRBV11-2	-	CASSLPGDEEQFF	TGTGCCAGCAGCCTACCAGGGGACGAGGAGCAGTTCTTC
few	TRBJ2-5	TRBV7-2	TRBD1	CATGRRQGAGETQYF	TGTGCCACCGGGAGGAGACAGGGGGCAGGGGAGACCCAGTACTTC